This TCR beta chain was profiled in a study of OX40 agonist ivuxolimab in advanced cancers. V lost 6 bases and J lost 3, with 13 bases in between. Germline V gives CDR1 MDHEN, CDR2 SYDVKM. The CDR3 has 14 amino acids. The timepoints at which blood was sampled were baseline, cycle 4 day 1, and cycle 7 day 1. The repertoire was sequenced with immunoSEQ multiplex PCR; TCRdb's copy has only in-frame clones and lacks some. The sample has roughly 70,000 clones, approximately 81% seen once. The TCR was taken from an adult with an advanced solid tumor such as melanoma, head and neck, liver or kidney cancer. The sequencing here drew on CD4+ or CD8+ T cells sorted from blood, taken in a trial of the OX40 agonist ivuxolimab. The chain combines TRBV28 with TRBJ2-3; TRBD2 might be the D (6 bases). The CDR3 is CASSIMEGTDTQYF. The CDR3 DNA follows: TGTGCCAGCAGCATAATGGAGGGGACAGATACGCAGTATTTT. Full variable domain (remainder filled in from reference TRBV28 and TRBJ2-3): DVKVTQSSRYLVKRTGEKVFLECVQDMDHENMFWYRQDPGLGLRLIYFSYDVKMKEKGDIPEGYSVSREKKERFSLILESASTNQTSMYLCASSIMEGTDTQYFGPGTRLTVL.